Listed below are T cell receptor beta chains from one sample, sequenced in a study of T cell responses to AZD1222 COVID-19 vaccine. TCRdb's table, derived via immunoSEQ multiplex PCR, lists solely in-frame clones and lacks some. The sample lists about 190,000 clones, more than 90% occurring once. The sequences come from peripheral blood, collected 28 days after the second dose of the MenACWY control vaccine. The receptors shown here come from an adult who received the MenACWY meningococcal vaccine as a control. The CDR3 runs from the conserved cysteine through the conserved F or W. The D gene is left open where the match is weak. Size values are once, few and many counts, or a class for expanded clones, and some rows have none.

cdr3_length | j_call | d_call | clone_size | v_call | cdr3_aa | cdr3_nt
18 | TRBJ2-6 | - | - | TRBV18 | CASSAGSGASSGANVLTF | TGTGCCAGCTCAGCAGGATCTGGGGCCAGCTCTGGGGCCAACGTCCTGACTTTC
13 | TRBJ1-1 | TRBD1 | once | TRBV12-3/TRBV12-4 | CASRGQRDTEAFF | TGTGCCAGCAGGGGACAGCGGGACACTGAAGCTTTCTTT
16 | TRBJ2-7 | TRBD2 | - | TRBV5-1 | CASSLADSGRGAEQYF | TGCGCCAGCAGCTTGGCCGATAGCGGGAGAGGGGCCGAGCAGTACTTC
16 | TRBJ2-3 | TRBD2 | - | TRBV7-6 | CASSLTLAGDPDTQYF | TGTGCCAGCAGCCTTACACTAGCGGGAGACCCAGATACGCAGTATTTT
14 | TRBJ2-1 | - | - | TRBV13 | CASSLGTRGNEQFF | TGTGCCAGCAGCTTAGGGACTAGGGGCAATGAGCAGTTCTTC
13 | TRBJ2-3 | - | - | TRBV3-1/TRBV3-2 | CASSQEPLDTQYF | TGTGCCAGCAGCCAAGAGCCCCTGGATACGCAGTATTTT
14 | TRBJ1-2 | - | few | TRBV5-8 | CASSARVTGTGYTF | TGTGCCAGCAGTGCCCGGGTCACCGGGACGGGCTACACCTTC
14 | TRBJ1-5 | - | once | TRBV24-1 | CATRPSSGNQPQHF | TGTGCCACCAGACCCTCCAGTGGCAATCAGCCCCAGCATTTT
13 | TRBJ1-5 | - | once | TRBV12-3/TRBV12-4 | CASSLLDNQPQHF | TGTGCCAGCAGTTTATTGGACAATCAGCCCCAGCATTTT
13 | TRBJ2-5 | TRBD2 | - | TRBV29-1 | CSVGGLAVETQYF | TGCAGCGTGGGGGGACTAGCGGTAGAGACCCAGTACTTC
15 | TRBJ2-3 | TRBD2 | - | TRBV28 | CASSLSGGRADTQYF | TGTGCCAGCAGTTTAAGCGGGGGGAGGGCAGATACGCAGTATTTT
14 | TRBJ2-7 | TRBD1 | - | TRBV11-3 | CASSPRDRAHEQYF | TGTGCCAGCAGCCCCCGGGACAGGGCCCACGAGCAGTACTTC
13 | TRBJ1-2 | TRBD1 | - | TRBV27 | CASSLGTGEGYTF | TGTGCCAGCAGTTTAGGGACAGGGGAGGGCTACACCTTC
14 | TRBJ2-1 | TRBD2 | - | TRBV15 | CATSVPGGNNEQFF | TGTGCCACCAGTGTACCGGGGGGGAACAATGAGCAGTTCTTC
14 | TRBJ2-7 | TRBD1 | once | TRBV18 | CASSSTGGLNEQYF | TGTGCCAGCTCATCGACAGGGGGCCTCAACGAGCAGTACTTC
14 | TRBJ1-5 | - | - | TRBV7-8 | CASSLFYSNQPQHF | TGTGCCAGCAGCTTATTCTATAGCAATCAGCCCCAGCATTTT
15 | TRBJ2-1 | TRBD2 | - | TRBV27 | CASSRLAGSFNEQFF | TGTGCCAGCAGTCGACTAGCGGGATCCTTCAATGAGCAGTTCTTC
13 | TRBJ1-1 | - | - | TRBV5-4 | CASSLDPGTEAFF | TGTGCCAGCAGCTTGGACCCCGGCACTGAAGCTTTCTTT
15 | TRBJ2-3 | TRBD2 | - | TRBV9 | CASSAHPGLEATQYF | TGTGCCAGCAGCGCTCATCCCGGACTAGAGGCTACGCAGTATTTT
17 | TRBJ1-4 | - | - | TRBV11-3 | CASSLVWTVETNEKLFF | TGTGCCAGCAGCTTAGTTTGGACAGTCGAAACTAATGAAAAACTGTTTTTT
14 | TRBJ1-2 | - | - | TRBV6-5 | CASTLTSTNYGYTF | TGTGCCAGCACTCTCACATCGACTAACTATGGCTACACCTTC
15 | TRBJ1-1 | - | - | TRBV5-1 | CASSPPGRLNTEAFF | TGCGCCAGCAGCCCCCCAGGGAGGTTGAACACTGAAGCTTTCTTT
15 | TRBJ1-2 | TRBD1 | - | TRBV7-3 | CASSLNPGTGDGYTF | TGTGCCAGCAGCTTAAACCCTGGGACAGGGGATGGCTACACCTTC
15 | TRBJ2-7 | - | - | TRBV7-3 | CASSLTLKGHDEQYF | TGTGCCAGCAGCTTAACGTTGAAGGGACACGACGAGCAGTACTTC
12 | TRBJ2-2 | TRBD1 | - | TRBV28 | CVTGVGTGELFF | TGTGTGACAGGGGTAGGCACCGGGGAGCTGTTTTTT
15 | TRBJ1-2 | - | few | TRBV7-8 | CASSLVTLPNYGYTF | TGTGCCAGCAGCTTAGTCACGCTCCCTAACTATGGCTACACCTTC
15 | TRBJ2-6 | - | - | TRBV6-4 | CASSFDATGANVLTF | TGTGCCAGCAGTTTCGACGCTACTGGGGCCAACGTCCTGACTTTC
13 | TRBJ1-5 | - | - | TRBV7-9 | CASSLWEEQPQHF | TGTGCCAGCAGCTTATGGGAGGAACAGCCCCAGCATTTT
14 | TRBJ1-1 | - | once | TRBV28 | CASSLLVANTEAFF | TGTGCCAGCAGTCTACTTGTCGCGAACACTGAAGCTTTCTTT
13 | TRBJ1-2 | - | - | TRBV6-1 | CASSEGSDYGYTF | TGTGCCAGCAGTGAGGGGTCAGACTATGGCTACACCTTC
14 | TRBJ1-4 | - | - | TRBV7-2 | CASSLTFPEEKLFF | TGTGCCAGCAGCTTGACATTCCCAGAGGAAAAACTGTTTTTT
13 | TRBJ2-7 | - | - | TRBV5-1 | CASSWDGDYEQYF | TGCGCCAGCAGCTGGGATGGTGACTACGAGCAGTACTTC
14 | TRBJ2-3 | - | - | TRBV4-2 | CASSQDASTDTQYF | TGTGCCAGCAGCCAAGATGCCAGCACAGATACGCAGTATTTT
12 | TRBJ1-2 | - | - | TRBV30 | CAWSPPPGTQTF | TGTGCCTGGAGCCCGCCCCCCGGGACACAGACCTTC
15 | TRBJ2-2 | TRBD2 | - | TRBV3-1/TRBV3-2 | CASSPWTSGIEELFF | TGTGCCAGCAGCCCTTGGACTAGCGGGATAGAGGAGCTGTTTTTT
16 | TRBJ2-7 | - | - | TRBV6-5 | CASSYSTSSIAYEQYF | TGTGCCAGCAGTTACAGCACTAGTTCCATAGCCTACGAGCAGTACTTC
13 | TRBJ2-1 | - | - | TRBV12-5 | CASVLGVSNEQFF | TGTGCTAGTGTCCTCGGAGTTTCCAATGAGCAGTTCTTC
16 | TRBJ2-7 | - | - | TRBV7-9 | CASSLGTGTHQYEQYF | TGTGCCAGCAGCTTAGGGACCGGGACTCACCAATACGAGCAGTACTTC
18 | TRBJ2-1 | TRBD2 | - | TRBV24-1 | CATSGRGRSGTSYNEQFF | TGTGCCACCAGTGGTAGGGGTAGAAGCGGGACCTCCTACAATGAGCAGTTCTTC
15 | TRBJ2-3 | - | - | TRBV5-3 | CARSLAPRNTDTQYF | TGTGCCAGAAGCTTGGCTCCCAGAAACACAGATACGCAGTATTTT
14 | TRBJ2-2 | - | - | TRBV6-4 | CASSPRGNTGELFF | TGTGCCAGCAGTCCCCGGGGGAACACCGGGGAGCTGTTTTTT
15 | TRBJ1-4 | - | - | TRBV10-3 | CAISENRELAGKLFF | TGTGCCATCAGTGAAAACAGGGAGTTAGCAGGAAAACTGTTTTTT
11 | TRBJ1-2 | - | - | TRBV20-1 | CSARTENGYTF | TGCAGTGCTAGGACAGAAAATGGCTACACCTTC
15 | TRBJ2-3 | TRBD2 | - | TRBV7-2 | CASSLGTSGPDTQYF | TGTGCCAGCAGCTTAGGGACTAGCGGCCCAGATACGCAGTATTTT
15 | TRBJ1-1 | TRBD1 | - | TRBV10-2 | CASSSTGVGNTEAFF | TGCGCCAGCAGTAGCACAGGGGTGGGGAACACTGAAGCTTTCTTT
11 | TRBJ2-3 | - | - | TRBV6-5 | CASTRADTQYF | TGTGCCAGCACGAGGGCAGATACGCAGTATTTT
16 | TRBJ2-1 | TRBD2 | few | TRBV5-1 | CASSLTGTSGENEQFF | TGCGCCAGCAGCTTGACCGGGACTAGCGGAGAAAATGAGCAGTTCTTC
15 | TRBJ2-2 | - | - | TRBV30 | CAWSVRAGLTGELFF | TGTGCCTGGAGTGTACGGGCCGGACTGACCGGGGAGCTGTTTTTT
16 | TRBJ1-5 | TRBD1 | - | TRBV18 | CASSPRDRGPGQPQHF | TGTGCCAGCTCACCGCGGGACAGGGGGCCAGGGCAGCCCCAGCATTTT